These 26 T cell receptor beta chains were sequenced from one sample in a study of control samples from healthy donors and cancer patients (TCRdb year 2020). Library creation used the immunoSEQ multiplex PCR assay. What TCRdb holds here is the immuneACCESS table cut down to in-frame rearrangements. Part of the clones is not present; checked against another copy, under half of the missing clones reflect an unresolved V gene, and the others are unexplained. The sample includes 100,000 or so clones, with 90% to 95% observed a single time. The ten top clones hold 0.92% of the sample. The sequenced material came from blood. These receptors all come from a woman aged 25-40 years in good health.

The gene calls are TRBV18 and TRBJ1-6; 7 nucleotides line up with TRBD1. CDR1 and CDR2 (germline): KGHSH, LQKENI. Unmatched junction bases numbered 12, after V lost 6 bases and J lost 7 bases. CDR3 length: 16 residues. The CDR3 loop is CASSASGDSFNSPLHF. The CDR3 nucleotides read TGTGCCAGCTCCGCCAGTGGGGACAGTTTCAATTCACCCCTCCACTTT. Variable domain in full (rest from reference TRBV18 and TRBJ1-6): NAGVMQNPRHLVRRRGQEARLRCSPMKGHSHVYWYRQLPEEGLKFMVYLQKENIIDESGMPKERFSAEFPKEGPSILRIQQVVRGDSAAYFCASSASGDSFNSPLHFGNGTRLTVT.

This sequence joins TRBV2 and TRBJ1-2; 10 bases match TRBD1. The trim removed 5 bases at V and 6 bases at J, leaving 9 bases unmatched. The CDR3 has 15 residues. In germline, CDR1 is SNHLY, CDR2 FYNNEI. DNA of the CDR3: TGTGCCAGCAGTTTCCGACAGGGGGCAACGGATGGCTACACCTTC. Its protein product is CASSFRQGATDGYTF.

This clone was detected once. In nucleotides, the CDR3 is TGTGCCAGCAGCCCAAGACAGGGAAACACTGAAGCTTTCTTT. The encoded protein is CASSPRQGNTEAFF. V usage is TRBV7-9 and J usage is TRBJ1-1; 7 nucleotides match TRBD1. V dropped 5 bases and J dropped 2; count of bases not matched to a gene: 5. CDR1 and CDR2 from the germline V gene are SEHNR and FQNEAQ (reference sequence). CDR3 size: 14 residues.

CDR3 amino acids: CASSLGNFGEQFF. CDR3 DNA: TGCGCCAGCAGCTTGGGAAATTTCGGTGAGCAGTTCTTC. The chain couples TRBV5-1 to TRBJ2-1, with unresolved D. Trimming pared 0 bases from V and 9 bases from J, leaving 10 bases between. This CDR3 has 13 residues. Germline CDR1 reads SGHRS; CDR2 reads YFSETQ.

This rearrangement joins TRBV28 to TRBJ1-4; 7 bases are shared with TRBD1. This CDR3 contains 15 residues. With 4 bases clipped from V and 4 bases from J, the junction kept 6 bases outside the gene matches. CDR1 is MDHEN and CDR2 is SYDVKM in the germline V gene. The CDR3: CASSSGQAHNEKLFF. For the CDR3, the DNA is TGTGCCAGCAGTTCCGGACAGGCTCATAATGAAAAACTGTTTTTT.

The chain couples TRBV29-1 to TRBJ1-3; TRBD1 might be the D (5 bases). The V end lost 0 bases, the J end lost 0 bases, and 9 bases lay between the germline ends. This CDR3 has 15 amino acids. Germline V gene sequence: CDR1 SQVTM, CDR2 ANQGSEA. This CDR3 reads CSVEDRGSSGNTIYF. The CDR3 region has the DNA TGCAGCGTTGAAGATCGGGGCAGCTCTGGAAACACCATATATTTT.

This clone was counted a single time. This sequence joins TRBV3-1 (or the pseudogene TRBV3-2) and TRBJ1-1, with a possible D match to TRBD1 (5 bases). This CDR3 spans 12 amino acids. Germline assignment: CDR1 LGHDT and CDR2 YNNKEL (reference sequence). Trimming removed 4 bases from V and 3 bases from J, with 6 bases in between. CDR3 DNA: TGTGCCAGCAGCCGAGGGGACACTGAAGCTTTCTTT. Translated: CASSRGDTEAFF.

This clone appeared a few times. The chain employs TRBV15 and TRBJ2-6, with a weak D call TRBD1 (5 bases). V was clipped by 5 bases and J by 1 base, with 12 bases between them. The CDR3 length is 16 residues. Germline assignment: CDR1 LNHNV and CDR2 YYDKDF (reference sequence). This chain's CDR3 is CATSGSQGSGANVLTF. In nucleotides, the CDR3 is TGTGCCACCAGCGGATCCCAGGGTTCTGGGGCCAACGTCCTGACTTTC.

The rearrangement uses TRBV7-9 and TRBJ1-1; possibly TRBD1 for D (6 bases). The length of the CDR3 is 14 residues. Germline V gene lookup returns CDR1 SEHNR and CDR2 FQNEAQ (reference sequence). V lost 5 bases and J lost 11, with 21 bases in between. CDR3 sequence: CASSQELGQGSAFF. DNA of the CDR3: TGTGCCAGCAGCCAAGAGTTGGGGCAGGGGTCGGCTTTCTTT.

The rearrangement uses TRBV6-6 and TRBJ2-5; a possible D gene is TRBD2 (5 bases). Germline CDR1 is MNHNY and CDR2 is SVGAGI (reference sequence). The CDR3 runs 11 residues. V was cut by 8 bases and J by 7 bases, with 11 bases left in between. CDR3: CASFLGGTQYF. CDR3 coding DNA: TGTGCCAGCTTTTTAGGAGGGACCCAGTACTTC.

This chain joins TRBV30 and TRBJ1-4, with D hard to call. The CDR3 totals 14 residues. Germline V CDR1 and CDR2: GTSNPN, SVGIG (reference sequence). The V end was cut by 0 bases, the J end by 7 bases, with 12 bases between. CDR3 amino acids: CAWSVSHFPEKLFF. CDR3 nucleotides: TGTGCCTGGAGTGTTAGCCACTTCCCTGAAAAACTGTTTTTT.

For the CDR3, the DNA is TGTGCCAGTAGTCAATCTTCGACGGTTATGAACACTGAAGCTTTCTTT. It translates to CASSQSSTVMNTEAFF. This rearrangement joins TRBV19 to TRBJ1-1; D is unclear. Germline V gene sequence: CDR1 LNHDA, CDR2 SQIVND (reference sequence). The V and J ends lost 5 bases and 0 bases respectively, with 16 bases between them. This CDR3 spans 16 amino acids.

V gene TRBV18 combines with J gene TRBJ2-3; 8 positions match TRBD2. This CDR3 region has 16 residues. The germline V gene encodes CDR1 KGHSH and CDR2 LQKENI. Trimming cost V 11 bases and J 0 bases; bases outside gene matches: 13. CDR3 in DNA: TGTGCCTCCACTCAGACGGGGGGGGCTAGCACAGATACGCAGTATTTT. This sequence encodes CASTQTGGASTDTQYF.

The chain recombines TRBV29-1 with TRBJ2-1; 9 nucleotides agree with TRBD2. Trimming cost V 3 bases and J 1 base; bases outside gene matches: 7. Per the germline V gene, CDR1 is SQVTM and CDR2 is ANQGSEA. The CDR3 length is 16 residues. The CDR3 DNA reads TGCAGCGTTGAGGGTAGCGGGAGTGGATCCTACAATGAGCAGTTCTTC. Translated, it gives CSVEGSGSGSYNEQFF.

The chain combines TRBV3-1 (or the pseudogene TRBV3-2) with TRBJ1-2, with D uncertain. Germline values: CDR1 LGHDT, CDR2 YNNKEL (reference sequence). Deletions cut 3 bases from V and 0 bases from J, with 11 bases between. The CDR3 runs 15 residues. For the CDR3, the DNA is TGTGCCAGCAGCCACACGGCGTCCTCTAACTATGGCTACACCTTC. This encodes CASSHTASSNYGYTF.

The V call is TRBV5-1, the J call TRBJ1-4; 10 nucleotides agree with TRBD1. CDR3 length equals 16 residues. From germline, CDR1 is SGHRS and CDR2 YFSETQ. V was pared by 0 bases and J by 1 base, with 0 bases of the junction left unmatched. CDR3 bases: TGCGCCAGCAGCTTGGGGACAGGGGGAACTAATGAAAAACTGTTTTTT. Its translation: CASSLGTGGTNEKLFF.

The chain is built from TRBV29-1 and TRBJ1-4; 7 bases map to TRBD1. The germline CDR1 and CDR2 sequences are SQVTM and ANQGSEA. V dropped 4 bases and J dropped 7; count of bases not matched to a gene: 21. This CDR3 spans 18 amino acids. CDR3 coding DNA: TGCAGCGTTGCGCCTTCCCTGACAGGGATGTTCGTAGGTGAAAAACTGTTTTTT. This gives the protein CSVAPSLTGMFVGEKLFF.

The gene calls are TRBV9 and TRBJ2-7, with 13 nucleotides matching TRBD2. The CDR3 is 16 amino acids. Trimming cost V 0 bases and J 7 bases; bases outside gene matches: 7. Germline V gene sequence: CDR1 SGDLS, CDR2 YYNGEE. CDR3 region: CASSVGGTSGTGEQYF. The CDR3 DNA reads TGTGCCAGCAGCGTAGGGGGGACTAGCGGGACCGGGGAGCAGTACTTC. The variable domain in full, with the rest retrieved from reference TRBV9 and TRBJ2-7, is DSGVTQTPKHLITATGQRVTLRCSPRSGDLSVYWYQQSLDQGLQFLIQYYNGEERAKGNILERFSAQQFPDLHSELNLSSLELGDSALYFCASSVGGTSGTGEQYFGPGTRLTVT.

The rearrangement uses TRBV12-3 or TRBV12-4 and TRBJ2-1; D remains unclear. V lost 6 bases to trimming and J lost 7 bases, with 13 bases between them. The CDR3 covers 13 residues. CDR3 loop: CASRPGPWNEQFF. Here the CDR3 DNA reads TGTGCCAGCAGACCCGGACCCTGGAATGAGCAGTTCTTC.

The CDR3 spells CASRRGGLAGLVSYNEQFF. The CDR3 DNA reads as TGTGCCAGCAGACGGGGGGGACTAGCGGGATTGGTCTCCTACAATGAGCAGTTCTTC. The V and J genes are TRBV27 and TRBJ2-1, with 13 nucleotides matching TRBD2. The CDR3 covers 19 residues. The J segment lost 0 bases and the V segment lost 6 bases, leaving 11 bases of the junction unmatched. Germline V gene sequence: CDR1 MNHEY, CDR2 SMNVEV (reference sequence).

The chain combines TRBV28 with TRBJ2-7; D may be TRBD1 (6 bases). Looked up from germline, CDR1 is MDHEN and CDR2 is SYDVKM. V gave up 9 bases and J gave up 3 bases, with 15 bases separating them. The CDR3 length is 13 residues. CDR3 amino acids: CASEGHPIYEQYF. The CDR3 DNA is TGTGCCAGTGAGGGACACCCCATCTACGAGCAGTACTTC.

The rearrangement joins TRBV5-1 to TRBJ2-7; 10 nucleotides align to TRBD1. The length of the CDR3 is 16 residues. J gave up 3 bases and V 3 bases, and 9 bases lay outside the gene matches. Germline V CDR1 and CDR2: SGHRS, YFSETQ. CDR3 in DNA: TGCGCCAGCAGCTCCACTCCCGGGACAGGGGTCTACGAGCAGTACTTC. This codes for CASSSTPGTGVYEQYF.

The chain's CDR3 is CASSASGQGNQPQHF. The CDR3 nucleotides read TGCGCCAGCAGCGCCTCGGGACAGGGTAATCAGCCCCAGCATTTT. The chain combines TRBV5-1 with TRBJ1-5; TRBD1 aligns across 9 bases. This CDR3 contains 15 residues. The germline gives CDR1 SGHRS, CDR2 YFSETQ. The V gene end was trimmed by 4 bases and the J gene end by 4 bases; junction bases not matched to a gene: 6. Complete variable domain (other parts from reference TRBV5-1 and TRBJ1-5): KAGVTQTPRYLIKTRGQQVTLSCSPISGHRSVSWYQQTPGQGLQFLFEYFSETQRNKGNFPGRFSGRQFSNSRSEMNVSTLELGDSALYLCASSASGQGNQPQHFGDGTRLSIL.

The CDR3 loop reads CASSLKPQETQYF. DNA of the CDR3: TGTGCCAGCAGCTTAAAGCCCCAAGAGACCCAGTACTTC. The genes are TRBV7-3 and TRBJ2-5; D gene unclear. CDR1 is SGHTA and CDR2 is FQGTGA in the germline V gene. The CDR3 covers 13 residues. Trimming pared 1 base from V and 1 base from J, leaving 4 bases between.

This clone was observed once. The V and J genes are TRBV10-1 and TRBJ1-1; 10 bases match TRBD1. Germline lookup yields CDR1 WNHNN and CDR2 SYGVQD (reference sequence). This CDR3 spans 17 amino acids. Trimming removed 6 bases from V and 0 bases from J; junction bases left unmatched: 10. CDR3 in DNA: TGCGCCAGCAGGGCCGGGACAGGGGCCATCATGAACACTGAAGCTTTCTTT. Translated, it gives CASRAGTGAIMNTEAFF.

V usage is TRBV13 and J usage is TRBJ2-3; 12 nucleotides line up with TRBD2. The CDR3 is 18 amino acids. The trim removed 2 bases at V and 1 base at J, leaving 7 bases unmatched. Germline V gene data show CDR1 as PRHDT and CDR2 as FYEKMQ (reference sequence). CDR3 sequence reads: CASSLWLAGGRRTDTQYF. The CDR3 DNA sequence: TGTGCCAGCAGCTTATGGCTAGCGGGGGGGCGGCGCACAGATACGCAGTATTTT.